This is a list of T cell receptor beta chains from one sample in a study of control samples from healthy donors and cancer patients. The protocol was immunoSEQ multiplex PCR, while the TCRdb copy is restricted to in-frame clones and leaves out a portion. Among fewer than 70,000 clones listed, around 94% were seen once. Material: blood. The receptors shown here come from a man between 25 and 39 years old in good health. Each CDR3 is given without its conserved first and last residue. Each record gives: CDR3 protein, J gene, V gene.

CDR3aa: AWARTGNSGNTIY; j_gene: TRBJ1-3; v_gene: TRBV30
CDR3aa: ASRENAYNSPLH; j_gene: TRBJ1-6; v_gene: TRBV3-1/TRBV3-2
CDR3aa: AIRTTIAGVFTDTQY; j_gene: TRBJ2-3; v_gene: TRBV10-3
CDR3aa: ASSLNGGLNTGELF; j_gene: TRBJ2-2; v_gene: TRBV7-2
CDR3aa: ASTIGTGDQPQH; j_gene: TRBJ1-5; v_gene: TRBV19
CDR3aa: AISESGKSYT; j_gene: TRBJ1-2; v_gene: TRBV10-3
CDR3aa: ASSLNPGGGYT; j_gene: TRBJ1-2; v_gene: TRBV27
CDR3aa: AWSVGGLNSPLH; j_gene: TRBJ1-6; v_gene: TRBV30
CDR3aa: ASSPGTGKSQPQH; j_gene: TRBJ1-5; v_gene: TRBV18
CDR3aa: ASSLAVSWQGLNNEQF; j_gene: TRBJ2-1; v_gene: TRBV7-6
CDR3aa: ASSSPGLAGPRGTQY; j_gene: TRBJ2-3; v_gene: TRBV27
CDR3aa: ASSQTGGTGELF; j_gene: TRBJ2-2; v_gene: TRBV6-5
CDR3aa: ASSLRGLVFTVVESNYNEQF; j_gene: TRBJ2-1; v_gene: TRBV5-1
CDR3aa: ASSVAGGRGYEQY; j_gene: TRBJ2-7; v_gene: TRBV9
CDR3aa: ATSRVRLRSTDTQY; j_gene: TRBJ2-3; v_gene: TRBV15
CDR3aa: ASSSLAGWSNYNSPLH; j_gene: TRBJ1-6; v_gene: TRBV27
CDR3aa: ASKPTSSYNSPLH; j_gene: TRBJ1-6; v_gene: TRBV6-5
CDR3aa: ASSQGQGTNTEAF; j_gene: TRBJ1-1; v_gene: TRBV4-1
CDR3aa: ASTHLAGGETDTQY; j_gene: TRBJ2-3; v_gene: TRBV6-6
CDR3aa: ASSDPGRSSYEQY; j_gene: TRBJ2-7; v_gene: TRBV6-2/TRBV6-3
CDR3aa: AWTGLAGYNEQF; j_gene: TRBJ2-1; v_gene: TRBV30
CDR3aa: ASSSGFLGTEAF; j_gene: TRBJ1-1; v_gene: TRBV11-3
CDR3aa: AISESRPGLAGGPGANVLT; j_gene: TRBJ2-6; v_gene: TRBV10-3